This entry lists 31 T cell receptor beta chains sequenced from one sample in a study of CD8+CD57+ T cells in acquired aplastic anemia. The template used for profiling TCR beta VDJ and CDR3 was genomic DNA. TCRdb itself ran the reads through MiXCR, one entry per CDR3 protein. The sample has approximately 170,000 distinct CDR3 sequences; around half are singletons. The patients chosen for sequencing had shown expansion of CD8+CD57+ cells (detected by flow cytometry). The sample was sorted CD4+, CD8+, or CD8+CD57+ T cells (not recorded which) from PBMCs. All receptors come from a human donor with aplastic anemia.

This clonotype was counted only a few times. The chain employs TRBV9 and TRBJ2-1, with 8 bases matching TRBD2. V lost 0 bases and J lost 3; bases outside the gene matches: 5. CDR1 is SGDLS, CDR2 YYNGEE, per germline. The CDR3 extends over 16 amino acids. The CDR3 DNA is TGTGCCAGCAGCGTAGGCGCGGGACTAGGCTACAATGAGCAGTTCTTC. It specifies CASSVGAGLGYNEQFF.

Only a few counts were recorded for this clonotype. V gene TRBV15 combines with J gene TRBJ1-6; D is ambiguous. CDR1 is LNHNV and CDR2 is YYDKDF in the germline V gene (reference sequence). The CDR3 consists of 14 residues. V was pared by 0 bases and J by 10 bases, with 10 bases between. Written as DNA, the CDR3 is TGTGCCACCAGCAGAGATCGCTGGGAATCACCCCTCCACTTT. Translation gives CATSRDRWESPLHF. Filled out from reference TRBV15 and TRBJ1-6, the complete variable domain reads DAMVIQNPRYQVTQFGKPVTLSCSQTLNHNVMYWYQQKSSQAPKLLFHYYDKDFNNEADTPDNFQSRRPNTSFCFLDIRSPGLGDTAMYLCATSRDRWESPLHFGNGTRLTVT.

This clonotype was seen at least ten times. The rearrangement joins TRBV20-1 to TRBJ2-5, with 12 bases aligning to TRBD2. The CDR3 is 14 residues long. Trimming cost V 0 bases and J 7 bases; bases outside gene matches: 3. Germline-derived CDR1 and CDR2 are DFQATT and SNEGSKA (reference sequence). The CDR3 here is CSARDPSGRGTQYF. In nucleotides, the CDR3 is TGCAGTGCTAGAGACCCTAGCGGGAGGGGGACCCAGTACTTC.

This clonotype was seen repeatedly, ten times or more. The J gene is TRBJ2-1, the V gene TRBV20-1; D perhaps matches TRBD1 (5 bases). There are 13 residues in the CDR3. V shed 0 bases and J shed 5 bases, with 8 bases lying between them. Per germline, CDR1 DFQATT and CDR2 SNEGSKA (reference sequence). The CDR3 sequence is CSARETVDNEQFF. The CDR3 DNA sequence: TGCAGTGCTAGAGAGACAGTTGACAATGAGCAGTTCTTC.

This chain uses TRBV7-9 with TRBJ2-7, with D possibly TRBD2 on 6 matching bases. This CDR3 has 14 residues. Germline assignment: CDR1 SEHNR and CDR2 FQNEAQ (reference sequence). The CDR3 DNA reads TGTGCTAGCAGCTTAGTGGGGACTGCAGGCGAGCAGTACGTC. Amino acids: CASSLVGTAGEQYV.

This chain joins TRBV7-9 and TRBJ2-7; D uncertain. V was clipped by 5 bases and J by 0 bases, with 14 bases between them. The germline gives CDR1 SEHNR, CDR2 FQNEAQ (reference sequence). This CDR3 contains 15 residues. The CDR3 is CASSKLAESSYEQYF. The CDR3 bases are TGTGCCAGCAGCAAATTGGCAGAGAGCTCCTACGAGCAGTACTTC. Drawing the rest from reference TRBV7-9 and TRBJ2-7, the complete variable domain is DTGVSQNPRHKITKRGQNVTFRCDPISEHNRLYWYRQTLGQGPEFLTYFQNEAQLEKSRLLSDRFSAERPKGSFSTLEIQRTEQGDSAMYLCASSKLAESSYEQYFGPGTRLTVT.

As DNA, the CDR3 is TGCAGTGCTAGAGATGCGGCGAGTGGACTAGCGAGAGAGACCCAGTACTTC. Amino acid sequence: CSARDAASGLARETQYF. This chain uses TRBV20-1 with TRBJ2-5, with TRBD2 identical over 9 bases. Trimming took 0 bases from V and 4 from J; bases not matched to a gene: 12. The CDR3 totals 17 residues. CDR1 is DFQATT and CDR2 is SNEGSKA in the germline V gene (reference sequence).

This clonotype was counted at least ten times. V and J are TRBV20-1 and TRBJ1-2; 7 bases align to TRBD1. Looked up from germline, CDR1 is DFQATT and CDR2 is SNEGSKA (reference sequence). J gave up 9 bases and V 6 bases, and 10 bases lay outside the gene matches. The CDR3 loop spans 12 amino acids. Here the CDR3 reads CSAYGTVGSYTF. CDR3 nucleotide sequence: TGCAGTGCATACGGGACAGTAGGGAGCTACACCTTC.

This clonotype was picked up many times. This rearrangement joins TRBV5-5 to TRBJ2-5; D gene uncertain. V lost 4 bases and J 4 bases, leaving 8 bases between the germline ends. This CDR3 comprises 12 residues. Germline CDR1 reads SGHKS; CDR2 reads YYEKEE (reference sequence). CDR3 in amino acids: CASSPSPETQYF. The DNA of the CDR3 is TGTGCCAGCAGCCCGTCGCCAGAGACCCAGTACTTC.

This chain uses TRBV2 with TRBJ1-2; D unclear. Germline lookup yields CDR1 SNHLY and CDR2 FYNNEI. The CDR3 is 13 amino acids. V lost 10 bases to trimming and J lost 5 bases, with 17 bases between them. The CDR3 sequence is CAIISQLGYGYTF. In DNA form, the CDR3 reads TGTGCCATCATTTCTCAGTTGGGGTATGGCTACACCTTC.

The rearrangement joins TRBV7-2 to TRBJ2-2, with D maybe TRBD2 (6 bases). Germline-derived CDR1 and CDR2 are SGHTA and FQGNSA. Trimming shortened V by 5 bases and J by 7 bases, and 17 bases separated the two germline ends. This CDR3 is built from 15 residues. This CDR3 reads CASSRIRDSGGELFF. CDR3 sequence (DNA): TGTGCCAGCAGCCGAATCCGGGACTCTGGCGGGGAGCTGTTTTTT.

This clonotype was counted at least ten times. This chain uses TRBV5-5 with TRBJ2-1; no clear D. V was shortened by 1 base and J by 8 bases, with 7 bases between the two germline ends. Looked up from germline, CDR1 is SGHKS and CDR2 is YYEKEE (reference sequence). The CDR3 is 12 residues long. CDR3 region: CASSLSEYEQFF. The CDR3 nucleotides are TGTGCCAGCAGCTTGAGTGAATATGAGCAGTTCTTC.

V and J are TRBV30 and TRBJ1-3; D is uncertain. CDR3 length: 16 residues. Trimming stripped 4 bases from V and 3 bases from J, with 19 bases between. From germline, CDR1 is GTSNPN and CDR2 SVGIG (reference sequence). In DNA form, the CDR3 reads TGTGCCTGGAAGTGGGCCGGGGAGGTAAGTGGAAACACCATATATTTT. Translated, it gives CAWKWAGEVSGNTIYF. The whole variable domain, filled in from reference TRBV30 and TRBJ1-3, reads SQTIHQWPATLVQPVGSPLSLECTVEGTSNPNLYWYRQAAGRGLQLLFYSVGIGQISSEVPQNLSASRPQDRQFILSSKKLLLSDSGFYLCAWKWAGEVSGNTIYFGEGSWLTVV.

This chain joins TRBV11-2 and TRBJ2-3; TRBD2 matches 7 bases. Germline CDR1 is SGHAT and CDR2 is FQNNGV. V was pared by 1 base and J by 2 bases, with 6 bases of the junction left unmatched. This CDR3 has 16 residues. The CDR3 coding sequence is TGTGCCAGCAGCTTAGTGAGCGGGGCGTACACAGATACGCAGTATTTT. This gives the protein CASSLVSGAYTDTQYF. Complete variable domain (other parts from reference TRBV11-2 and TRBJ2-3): EAGVAQSPRYKIIEKRQSVAFWCNPISGHATLYWYQQILGQGPKLLIQFQNNGVVDDSQLPKDRFSAERLKGVDSTLKIQPAKLEDSAVYLCASSLVSGAYTDTQYFGPGTRLTVL.

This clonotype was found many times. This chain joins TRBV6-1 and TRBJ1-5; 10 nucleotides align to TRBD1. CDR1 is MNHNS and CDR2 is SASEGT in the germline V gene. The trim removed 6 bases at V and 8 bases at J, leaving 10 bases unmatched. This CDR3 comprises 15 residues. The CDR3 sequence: CASSTGTGENKPQHF. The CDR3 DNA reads TGTGCCAGCAGCACCGGGACAGGGGAGAATAAGCCCCAGCATTTT.

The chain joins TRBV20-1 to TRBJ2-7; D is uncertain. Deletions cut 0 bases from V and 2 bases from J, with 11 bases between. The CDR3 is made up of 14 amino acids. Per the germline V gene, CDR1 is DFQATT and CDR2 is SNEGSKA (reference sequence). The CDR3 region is CSARETGGPYEQYF. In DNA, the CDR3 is TGCAGTGCTAGAGAGACGGGTGGGCCCTACGAGCAGTACTTC.

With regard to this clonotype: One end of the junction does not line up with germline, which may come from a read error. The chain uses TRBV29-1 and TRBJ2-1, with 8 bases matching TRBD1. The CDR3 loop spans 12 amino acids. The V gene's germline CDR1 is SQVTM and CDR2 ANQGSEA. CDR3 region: CSARDRRNEQFF. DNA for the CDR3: TGCAGCGCTAGGGACAGGCGTAATGAGCAATTCTTC.

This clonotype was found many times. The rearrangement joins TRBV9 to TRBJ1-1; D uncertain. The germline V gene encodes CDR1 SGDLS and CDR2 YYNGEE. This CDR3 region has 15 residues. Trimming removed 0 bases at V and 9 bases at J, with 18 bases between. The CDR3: CASSVDDGLVPKAFF. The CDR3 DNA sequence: TGTGCCAGCAGCGTAGATGACGGTCTCGTTCCAAAAGCTTTCTTT.

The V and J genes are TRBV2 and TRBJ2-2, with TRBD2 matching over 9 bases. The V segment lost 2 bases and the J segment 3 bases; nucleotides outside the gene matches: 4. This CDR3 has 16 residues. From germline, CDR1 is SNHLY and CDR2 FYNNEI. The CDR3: CASSELAGSYTGELFF. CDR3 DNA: TGTGCCAGCAGTGAACTAGCGGGATCGTACACCGGGGAGCTGTTTTTT.

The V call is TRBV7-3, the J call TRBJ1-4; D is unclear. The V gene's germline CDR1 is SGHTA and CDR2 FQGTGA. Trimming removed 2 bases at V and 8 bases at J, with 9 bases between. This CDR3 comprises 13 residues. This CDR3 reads CASSLEGREKLFF. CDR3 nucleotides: TGTGCCAGCAGCTTAGAAGGGCGCGAAAAACTGTTTTTT.

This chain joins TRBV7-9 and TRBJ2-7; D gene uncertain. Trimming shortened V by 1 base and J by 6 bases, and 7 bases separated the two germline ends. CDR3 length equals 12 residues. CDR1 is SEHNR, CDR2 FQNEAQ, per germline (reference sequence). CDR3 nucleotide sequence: TGTGCCAGCAGCTTAGTGGCCGCCGAGCAGTACTTC. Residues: CASSLVAAEQYF.

CDR3: CASSGLYGYTF. As DNA, the CDR3 is TGTGCCAGCAGTGGACTCTATGGCTACACCTTC. The chain carries TRBV25-1 and TRBJ1-2; the D is unclear. Trimming removed 4 bases from V and 4 bases from J, with 4 bases in between. CDR3 size: 11 residues. Germline-derived CDR1 and CDR2 are MGHDK and SYGVNS.

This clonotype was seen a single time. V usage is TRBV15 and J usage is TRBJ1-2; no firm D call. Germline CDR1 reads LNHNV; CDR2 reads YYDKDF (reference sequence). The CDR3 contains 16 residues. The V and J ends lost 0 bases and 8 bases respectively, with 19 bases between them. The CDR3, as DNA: TGTGCCACCAGCAGAGATAGGAACCGGGCCGGGAAGGGCTACACCTTC. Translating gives CATSRDRNRAGKGYTF.

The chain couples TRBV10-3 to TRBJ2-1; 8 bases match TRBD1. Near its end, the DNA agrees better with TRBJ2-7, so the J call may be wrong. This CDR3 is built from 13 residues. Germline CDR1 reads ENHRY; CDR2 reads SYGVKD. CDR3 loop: CAISDTGGGEQYF. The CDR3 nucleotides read TGTGCCATCAGTGATACAGGGGGTGGCGAGCAGTACTTC.

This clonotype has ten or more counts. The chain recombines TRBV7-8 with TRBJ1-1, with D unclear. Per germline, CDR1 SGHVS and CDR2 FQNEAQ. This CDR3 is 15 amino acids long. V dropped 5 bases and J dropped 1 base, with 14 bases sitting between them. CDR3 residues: CASSPRPSANTEAFF. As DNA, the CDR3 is TGTGCCAGCAGCCCCCGACCGTCAGCGAACACTGAAGCTTTCTTT.

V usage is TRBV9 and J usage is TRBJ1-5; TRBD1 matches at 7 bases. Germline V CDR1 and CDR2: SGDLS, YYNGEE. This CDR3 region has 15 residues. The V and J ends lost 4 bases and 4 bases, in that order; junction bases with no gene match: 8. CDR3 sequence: CASSPWAGGNQPQHF. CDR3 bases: TGTGCCAGCAGCCCCTGGGCAGGGGGGAATCAGCCCCAGCATTTT.

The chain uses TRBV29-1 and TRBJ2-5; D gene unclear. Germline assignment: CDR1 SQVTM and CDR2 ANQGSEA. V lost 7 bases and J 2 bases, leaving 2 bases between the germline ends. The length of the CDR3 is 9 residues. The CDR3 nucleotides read TGCAGCGGGCAAGAGACCCAGTACTTC. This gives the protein CSGQETQYF.

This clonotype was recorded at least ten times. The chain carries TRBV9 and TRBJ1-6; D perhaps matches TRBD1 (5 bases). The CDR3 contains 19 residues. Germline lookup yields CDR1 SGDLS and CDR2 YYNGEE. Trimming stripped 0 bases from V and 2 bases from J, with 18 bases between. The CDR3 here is CASSVVDLGREPYNSPLHF. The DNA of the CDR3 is TGTGCCAGCAGCGTAGTAGATCTGGGCAGGGAGCCCTATAATTCACCCCTCCACTTT.

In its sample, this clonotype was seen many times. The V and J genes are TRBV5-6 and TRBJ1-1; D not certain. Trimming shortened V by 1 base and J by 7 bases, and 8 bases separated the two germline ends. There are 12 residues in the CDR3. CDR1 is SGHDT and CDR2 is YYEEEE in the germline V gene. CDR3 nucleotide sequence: TGTGCCAGCAGCTTGCTCACAATTGAAGCTTTCTTT. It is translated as CASSLLTIEAFF. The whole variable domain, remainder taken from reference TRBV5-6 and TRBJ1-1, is DAGVTQSPTHLIKTRGQQVTLRCSPKSGHDTVSWYQQALGQGPQFIFQYYEEEERQRGNFPDRFSGHQFPNYSSELNVNALLLGDSALYLCASSLLTIEAFFGQGTRLTVV.

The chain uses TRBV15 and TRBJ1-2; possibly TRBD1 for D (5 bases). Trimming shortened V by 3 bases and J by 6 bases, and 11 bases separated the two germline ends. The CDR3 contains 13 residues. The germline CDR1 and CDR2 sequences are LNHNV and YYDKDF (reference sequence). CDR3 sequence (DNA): TGTGCCACCAGCAGCACCCAGGGTGATGGCTACACCTTC. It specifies CATSSTQGDGYTF. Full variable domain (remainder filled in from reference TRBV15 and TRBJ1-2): DAMVIQNPRYQVTQFGKPVTLSCSQTLNHNVMYWYQQKSSQAPKLLFHYYDKDFNNEADTPDNFQSRRPNTSFCFLDIRSPGLGDTAMYLCATSSTQGDGYTFGSGTRLTVV.

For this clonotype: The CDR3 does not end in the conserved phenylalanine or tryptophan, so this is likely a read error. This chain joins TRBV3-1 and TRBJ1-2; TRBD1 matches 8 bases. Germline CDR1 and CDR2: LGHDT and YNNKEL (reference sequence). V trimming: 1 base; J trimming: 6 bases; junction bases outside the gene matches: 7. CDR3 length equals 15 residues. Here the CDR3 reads CASSQGGPGGDGYTV. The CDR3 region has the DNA TGTGCCAGCAGCCAAGGGGGGCCAGGGGGCGATGGCTACACCGTC.